This T cell receptor beta chain was captured by sequencing in a study of blood T cell repertoires in COVID-19. Study information: Whether acute or convalescent, the COVID-19 samples came from the United States, Italy and Spain. T cells, B-cell-depleted T cells, or PBMCs provided the cDNA or gDNA that served as material.

This CDR3 has 11 amino acids. V dropped 5 bases and J dropped 8 bases, with 12 bases sitting between them. CDR1 and CDR2 (germline): DFQATT, SNEGSKA (reference sequence). Authors' methods: Using reference gene primer amplification, nucleated cell counts were estimated. Sequenced by immunoSEQ multiplex PCR; TCRdb stores in-frame clones only, minus some. V and J calls and clone size are given by that table; D and trimming were obtained from the DNA. The table includes under 300,000 clones, 70% to 90% detected once. This clonotype originated in a woman between 70 and 85 years old with acute or convalescent COVID-19. The material sequenced was peripheral blood. The V call is TRBV20-1, the J call TRBJ1-2; no clear D gene. For the CDR3, the DNA is TGCAGTGCTGAGCTGGAGGACGGCTACACCTTC. Translation gives CSAELEDGYTF.